This passage covers 27 T cell receptor beta chains from one sample sequenced in a study of T cells expressing NK-cell markers. TCRdb re-analyzed the 5' RACE reads; it lists each CDR3 protein once, without DNA. This table holds roughly 450,000 distinct CDR3 sequences. The sequenced material came from blood T cells: a sorted CD56 or NKG2C T cell subset, CD4+ or CD8+ T cells, or bulk PBMC T cells (not recorded which). All receptors derive from a woman in her forties or fifties in good health.

The V and J genes are TRBV30 and TRBJ2-5; absent DNA, TCRdb's TRBD2 call cannot be checked. The CDR3 contains 15 residues. The germline gives CDR1 GTSNPN, CDR2 SVGIG (reference sequence). The CDR3: CAWSKGTSGGETQYF.

This chain joins TRBV5-1 and TRBJ2-5. Germline V CDR1 and CDR2: SGHRS, YFSETQ. The CDR3 has 15 amino acids. This CDR3 is CASRALTISKETQYF.

The chain joins TRBV11-3 to TRBJ2-3; TCRdb names TRBD1, which stays unverified in the absence of DNA. From germline, CDR1 is SGHNT and CDR2 YENEEA. The CDR3 has 14 residues. The CDR3 protein is CASRRTGVSDTQYF.

The CDR3 spells CATKAENNEQFF. The chain employs TRBV7-9 and TRBJ2-1; the TCRdb call, TRBD2, lacks DNA for checking. Looked up from germline, CDR1 is SEHNR and CDR2 is FQNEAQ (reference sequence). This CDR3 comprises 12 residues.

V and J are TRBV12-3 or TRBV12-4 and TRBJ1-2. The CDR3 is made up of 15 amino acids. The chain's CDR3 is CASSITGPILDGYTF.

V gene TRBV5-1 combines with J gene TRBJ2-5; TCRdb picks TRBD1, but there is no DNA to check that call. Germline V gene data show CDR1 as SGHRS and CDR2 as YFSETQ. The CDR3 extends over 13 amino acids. The CDR3: CASFRDTQETQYF.

This chain's CDR3 is CASSLGNFPSDEQFF. This rearrangement joins TRBV12-3 or TRBV12-4 to TRBJ2-1. The CDR3 is 15 amino acids.

The chain carries TRBV12-3 or TRBV12-4 and TRBJ2-7; TCRdb's assignment of TRBD2 cannot be checked, as there is no DNA. The CDR3 runs to 15 residues. This CDR3 is CASSFLAGVQSEQYF.

The CDR3 spells CSVERRLADNEQFF. The chain uses TRBV29-1 and TRBJ2-1; there is no DNA to check the TCRdb D call of TRBD2. The CDR3 is 14 residues long. Germline V gives CDR1 SQVTM, CDR2 ANQGSEA.

The gene calls are TRBV7-3 and TRBJ2-1; TCRdb picks TRBD1, but there is no DNA to check that call. The CDR3 is 15 residues long. The germline V gene encodes CDR1 SGHTA and CDR2 FQGTGA. The CDR3 region is CASSFAGEGLNEQFF.

This rearrangement joins TRBV11-2 to TRBJ2-7; TCRdb gives TRBD1 as the D gene, but with no DNA this cannot be confirmed. There are 15 residues in the CDR3. Germline V gene data show CDR1 as SGHAT and CDR2 as FQNNGV. The CDR3 loop is CASSLGQSLLYEQYF.

The chain uses TRBV27 and TRBJ2-3; the D call from TCRdb, TRBD1, cannot be confirmed without DNA. This CDR3 is built from 15 residues. CDR1 and CDR2 from the germline V gene are MNHEY and SMNVEV (reference sequence). CDR3 loop: CASNLEGRNTDTQYF.

This chain's CDR3 is CASSLRLAGGSDTQYF. V usage is TRBV7-3 and J usage is TRBJ2-3; there is no DNA to check the TCRdb D call of TRBD2. CDR1 is SGHTA and CDR2 is FQGTGA in the germline V gene. The CDR3 is made up of 16 amino acids. The full variable domain, rest sourced from reference TRBV7-3 and TRBJ2-3, is GAGVSQTPSNKVTEKGKYVELRCDPISGHTALYWYRQSLGQGPEFLIYFQGTGAADDSGLPNDRFFAVRPEGSVSTLKIQRTERGDSAVYLCASSLRLAGGSDTQYFGPGTRLTVL.

This rearrangement joins TRBV5-1 to TRBJ2-2; TCRdb gives TRBD1 as the D gene, but with no DNA this cannot be confirmed. In germline, CDR1 is SGHRS, CDR2 YFSETQ. The length of the CDR3 is 16 residues. This CDR3 reads CASRRGGTPPTGELFF. Filled out from reference TRBV5-1 and TRBJ2-2, the complete variable domain reads KAGVTQTPRYLIKTRGQQVTLSCSPISGHRSVSWYQQTPGQGLQFLFEYFSETQRNKGNFPGRFSGRQFSNSRSEMNVSTLELGDSALYLCASRRGGTPPTGELFFGEGSRLTVL.

This rearrangement joins TRBV20-1 to TRBJ2-7; TCRdb gives TRBD2 as the D gene, but with no DNA this cannot be confirmed. The germline CDR1 and CDR2 sequences are DFQATT and SNEGSKA (reference sequence). The CDR3 is 12 amino acids. The CDR3 spells CSSTSGAYEQYF.

The J gene is TRBJ2-2, the V gene TRBV4-1; the D gene TCRdb calls, TRBD2, cannot be checked with no DNA. CDR3 length: 17 amino acids. Germline CDR1 is MGHRA and CDR2 is YSYEKL. This chain's CDR3 is CASSQVAGGWGTGELFF.

J is TRBJ2-4 and V is TRBV3-1. CDR1 is LGHDT and CDR2 is YNNKEL in the germline V gene (reference sequence). The CDR3 runs to 16 residues. This CDR3 is CASSQDLVGAKNIQYF.

The genes are TRBV3-1 and TRBJ2-6. The germline V gene has CDR1 LGHDT and CDR2 YNNKEL (reference sequence). This CDR3 is built from 14 residues. CDR3 amino acids: CASSTRAGANVLTF. The variable domain in full, completed from reference TRBV3-1 and TRBJ2-6, reads DTAVSQTPKYLVTQMGNDKSIKCEQNLGHDTMYWYKQDSKKFLKIMFSYNNKELIINETVPNRFSPKSPDKAHLNLHINSLELGDSAVYFCASSTRAGANVLTFGAGSRLTVL.

The CDR3 loop reads CASSYGASYTF. This rearrangement joins TRBV12-3 or TRBV12-4 to TRBJ1-2; TCRdb's assignment of TRBD1 cannot be checked, as there is no DNA. The CDR3 runs to 11 residues.

The chain combines TRBV12-3 or TRBV12-4 with TRBJ1-1. This CDR3 comprises 15 residues. CDR3 loop: CASSFVPPMNTEAFF.

The chain is built from TRBV20-1 and TRBJ2-5; the TCRdb D gene call, TRBD2, has no DNA to confirm it. Germline CDR1 DFQATT, CDR2 SNEGSKA (reference sequence). The CDR3 length is 16 residues. The CDR3 protein is CSARRLAGGVPETQYF.

The V gene is TRBV7-8, the J gene TRBJ2-7; lacking DNA, the TRBD2 call made by TCRdb goes unchecked. The CDR3 totals 16 residues. Germline V gene sequence: CDR1 SGHVS, CDR2 FQNEAQ. CDR3 sequence reads: CASSPRRTSGPNEQYF.

The chain recombines TRBV7-8 with TRBJ2-1. Germline CDR1 is SGHVS and CDR2 is FQNEAQ. The CDR3 loop spans 16 amino acids. This chain's CDR3 is CASSLGLTTSVDEQFF.

CDR3 sequence reads: CASSVQGGTRNTGELFF. The chain couples TRBV5-5 to TRBJ2-2; TCRdb's D call of TRBD1 is untestable without DNA. Per the germline V gene, CDR1 is SGHKS and CDR2 is YYEKEE (reference sequence). This CDR3 has 17 residues.

The rearrangement joins TRBV19 to TRBJ2-2; TCRdb lists TRBD1, though no DNA is available to test this call. This CDR3 region has 14 residues. Germline V gene lookup returns CDR1 LNHDA and CDR2 SQIVND (reference sequence). CDR3: CASTPPGQTGELFF.

The rearrangement joins TRBV2 to TRBJ2-3; TCRdb returns TRBD2, unconfirmable since there is no DNA. The CDR3 consists of 16 residues. Germline V gene data show CDR1 as SNHLY and CDR2 as FYNNEI. The CDR3 reads CASRELAVITTDTQYF.

This chain links TRBV6-1 with TRBJ1-2. The length of the CDR3 is 14 residues. The germline CDR1 and CDR2 sequences are MNHNS and SASEGT. This CDR3 reads CASSEEVWVKGYTF.